Shown below are 18 T cell receptor beta chains from a single sample sequenced in a study of OX40 agonist ivuxolimab in advanced cancers. Library generation was performed with the immunoSEQ multiplex PCR assay. TCRdb mirrors the immuneACCESS table, restricted to in-frame sequences. Some clones are absent from its copies; in checked studies, under half trace to an unresolved V gene, and the reason for the others is unknown. For this sample there are 70,000 to 85,000 clones; approximately 95% appear just once. Roughly 11% of the sample belongs to the ten largest clones. The sequencing here drew on CD4+ or CD8+ T cells sorted from blood, taken in a trial of the OX40 agonist ivuxolimab. Source of these receptors: an adult with an advanced solid tumor such as melanoma, head and neck, liver or kidney cancer.

This clone came up once. The chain combines TRBV10-3 with TRBJ2-7; possibly TRBD2 for D (5 bases). Germline V lookup: CDR1 ENHRY, CDR2 SYGVKD. CDR3 length: 13 residues. Between the trimmed V and J ends, which lost 2 bases and 2 bases, there was a span of 7 bases. The CDR3 sequence is CAISEAGAYEQYF. The CDR3 bases are TGTGCCATCAGTGAGGCGGGTGCCTACGAGCAGTACTTC.

This clone appeared once. V gene TRBV28 combines with J gene TRBJ2-1; TRBD2 matches at 10 bases. The CDR3 has 15 residues. The germline CDR1 and CDR2 sequences are MDHEN and SYDVKM. V lost 7 bases, J lost 6 bases, and 9 bases stayed unmatched. The CDR3 DNA reads as TGTGCCAGCATGGGCCCTAGCGGGAGTCCCAATGAGCAGTTCTTC. Its protein is CASMGPSGSPNEQFF.

The gene calls are TRBV11-2 and TRBJ2-3; D remains unclear. This CDR3 is built from 17 residues. Germline values: CDR1 SGHAT, CDR2 FQNNGV. Deletions cut 1 base from V and 0 bases from J, with 14 bases between. CDR3 bases: TGTGCCAGCAGCTTAGCCTCCTCAACCCCGAGCACAGATACGCAGTATTTT. Translating gives CASSLASSTPSTDTQYF.

This chain joins TRBV4-3 and TRBJ2-1; D possibly corresponds to TRBD2 (5 bases). Germline V gives CDR1 LGHNA, CDR2 YSLEER. V was pared by 3 bases and J by 5 bases, with 14 bases between. There are 15 residues in the CDR3. The CDR3: CASSHYPGFNNEQFF. The DNA of the CDR3 is TGCGCCAGCAGCCATTACCCGGGATTTAACAATGAGCAGTTCTTC.

The chain employs TRBV5-6 and TRBJ2-7, with 12 nucleotides matching TRBD1. Germline V CDR1 and CDR2: SGHDT, YYEEEE. The V gene end was trimmed by 0 bases and the J gene end by 4 bases; junction bases not matched to a gene: 2. The CDR3 contains 15 residues. The CDR3 DNA reads as TGTGCCAGCAGCTTGGAGGGACAGGGGGCATACGAGCAGTACTTC. Amino acid sequence: CASSLEGQGAYEQYF. Together with reference TRBV5-6 and TRBJ2-7, the CDR3 gives the full variable domain: DAGVTQSPTHLIKTRGQQVTLRCSPKSGHDTVSWYQQALGQGPQFIFQYYEEEERQRGNFPDRFSGHQFPNYSSELNVNALLLGDSALYLCASSLEGQGAYEQYFGPGTRLTVT.

The chain links TRBV21-1 to TRBJ2-1; the table's D call TRBD2 went unverified against the DNA. TRBV21-1 is annotated as a pseudogene. The CDR3 consists of 16 residues. DNA of the CDR3: TGTGCCAGCAGCAAAATCCTCGGACTAGCGAACAATGAGCAGTTCTTC. Its translation is CASSKILGLANNEQFF.

This CDR3 reads CASSASQWGYGYTF. CDR3 coding DNA: TGTGCTAGTTCAGCCTCCCAATGGGGCTATGGCTACACCTTC. The chain has TRBV12-5 and TRBJ1-2; D unclear. CDR3 size: 14 residues. Germline V lookup: CDR1 LGHNT, CDR2 FRNRAP. Trimming took off 8 bases at V and 4 bases at J, with 17 bases between the two ends.

V is TRBV9 and J is TRBJ1-2, with 8 bases lining up with TRBD1. The V and J ends lost 0 bases and 8 bases, in that order; junction bases with no gene match: 12. The CDR3 loop spans 16 amino acids. The germline gives CDR1 SGDLS, CDR2 YYNGEE. CDR3: CASSVEGGQGARGYTF. CDR3 sequence (DNA): TGTGCCAGCAGCGTAGAGGGAGGGCAGGGGGCGCGGGGCTACACCTTC.

The chain uses TRBV28 and TRBJ2-7; D gene unclear. CDR3 size: 15 residues. Trimming took 2 bases from V and 7 from J, leaving 18 bases between them. CDR1 MDHEN and CDR2 SYDVKM come from the germline V gene. CDR3 DNA: TGTGCCAGCAGTTTAAGCAGGATGGGAAACCGAGAGCAGTACTTC. Translating gives CASSLSRMGNREQYF. The whole variable domain, filled in from reference TRBV28 and TRBJ2-7, reads DVKVTQSSRYLVKRTGEKVFLECVQDMDHENMFWYRQDPGLGLRLIYFSYDVKMKEKGDIPEGYSVSREKKERFSLILESASTNQTSMYLCASSLSRMGNREQYFGPGTRLTVT.

The chain is built from TRBV27 and TRBJ2-7; the D call may be TRBD1 or TRBD2 (5 bases each). Germline CDR1 is MNHEY and CDR2 is SMNVEV (reference sequence). Trimming took off 5 bases at V and 2 bases at J, with 19 bases between the two ends. CDR3 size: 16 residues. This chain's CDR3 is CASSPGPDRLTYEQYF. The DNA for the CDR3 is TGTGCCAGCAGTCCGGGACCGGATCGATTAACCTACGAGCAGTACTTC.

The chain carries TRBV7-9 and TRBJ2-3; 7 positions agree with TRBD2. The CDR3 is 16 residues long. CDR1 SEHNR and CDR2 FQNEAQ come from the germline V gene (reference sequence). V trimming: 5 bases; J trimming: 5 bases; junction bases outside the gene matches: 13. DNA of the CDR3: TGTGCCAGCAGCCTATCCAGTCAAGGGGAGGGAGATACGCAGTATTTT. Translated, it gives CASSLSSQGEGDTQYF. Supplemented by reference TRBV7-9 and TRBJ2-3, the full variable domain reads DTGVSQNPRHKITKRGQNVTFRCDPISEHNRLYWYRQTLGQGPEFLTYFQNEAQLEKSRLLSDRFSAERPKGSFSTLEIQRTEQGDSAMYLCASSLSSQGEGDTQYFGPGTRLTVL.

V and J are TRBV27 and TRBJ1-1; D call uncertain. CDR1 is MNHEY and CDR2 is SMNVEV in the germline V gene (reference sequence). Trimming took off 0 bases at V and 5 bases at J, with 10 bases between the two ends. CDR3 size: 14 residues. In nucleotides, the CDR3 is TGTGCCAGCAGTTTATCCCAGCTAGTAACTGAAGCTTTCTTT. It specifies CASSLSQLVTEAFF.

This sequence joins TRBV6-5 and TRBJ2-5; 9 positions agree with TRBD1. Trimming removed 4 bases from V and 3 bases from J; junction bases left unmatched: 6. This CDR3 spans 15 amino acids. Germline CDR1 and CDR2: MNHEY and SVGAGI. In nucleotides, the CDR3 is TGTGCCAGCAGTTTTCCCCGGGACAGGGAAGAGACCCAGTACTTC. Amino acids: CASSFPRDREETQYF.

DNA for the CDR3: TGTGCCAGCAGCGAGGCAAACACCGGGGAGCTGTTTTTT. Amino acids: CASSEANTGELFF. V gene TRBV9 combines with J gene TRBJ2-2; no reliable D call. In germline, CDR1 is SGDLS, CDR2 YYNGEE. V was cut by 3 bases and J by 2 bases, with 5 bases left in between. The CDR3 is made up of 13 amino acids.

This clone was observed a few times. This chain connects TRBV7-6 to TRBJ1-1; D unresolved. Trimming removed 0 bases at V and 5 bases at J, with 10 bases between. Germline CDR1 and CDR2: SGHVS and FNYEAQ. The CDR3 has 14 residues. CDR3 DNA sequence: TGTGCCAGCAGCTTAGCGGGAAGTGGTACTGAAGCTTTCTTT. This sequence encodes CASSLAGSGTEAFF.

The chain couples TRBV7-2 to TRBJ2-5; D unresolved. Deletions cut 5 bases from V and 3 bases from J, with 13 bases between. The CDR3 is made up of 14 amino acids. CDR1 and CDR2 (germline): SGHTA, FQGNSA. The CDR3 reads CASSPDFYEETQYF. DNA of the CDR3: TGTGCCAGCAGCCCCGACTTTTACGAAGAGACCCAGTACTTC.

The chain has TRBV7-9 and TRBJ1-1; unclear D gene. This CDR3 contains 14 residues. Trimming took 1 base from V and 4 from J, leaving 10 bases between them. CDR1 and CDR2 from the germline V gene are SEHNR and FQNEAQ (reference sequence). CDR3 DNA: TGTGCCAGCAGCTTAGGAGAGGGTCCCACTGAAGCTTTCTTT. Protein product: CASSLGEGPTEAFF.

CDR3 loop: CASSFGDGGPLQETQYF. For the CDR3, the DNA is TGCGCCAGCAGCTTCGGAGACGGCGGCCCTCTCCAAGAGACCCAGTACTTC. V usage is TRBV5-1 and J usage is TRBJ2-5; D call uncertain. There are 17 residues in the CDR3. The germline V gene has CDR1 SGHRS and CDR2 YFSETQ. The V end lost 2 bases, the J end lost 1 base, and 18 bases lay between the germline ends.